This paragraph reports one T cell receptor (beta chain). Its antigen is as yet unknown. The V and J ends lost 0 bases and 7 bases, in that order; junction bases with no gene match: 15. Germline V gene sequence: CDR1 SGHRS, CDR2 YFSETQ. This CDR3 has 18 residues. This entry comes from a study of post-analysis software for immune sequencing data. Looking at the study overall: Secondary progressive, relapsing-remitting and progressive-relapsing multiple sclerosis were among the included disease courses. General study findings and limits: Relative to controls, patients with multiple sclerosis showed significantly lower normalized Chao1 diversity. F measure grouped same-batch samples tightly together. The five TRBV segments detected at higher frequency in patients than in controls included TRBV5-6, TRBV5-1 and TRBV20-1.

Unique molecular identifiers tagged the TCR beta cDNA libraries. T cells numbering roughly 1 to 10 million yielded 450,000 to 500,000 cDNA molecules. A single record per CDR3 protein comes from TCRdb applying MiXCR to the PCR reads. The sample lists about 380,000 distinct CDR3 sequences, approximately 33% occurring once. The sequence derives from a girl between 5 and 17 years old with multiple sclerosis. Sequenced: blood. The rearrangement uses TRBV5-1 and TRBJ2-1; TRBD2 matches at 8 bases. As DNA, the CDR3 is TGCGCCAGCAGCTTGGCCCCAGTCGGAAGCGGGGGTGCAAATGAGCAGTTCTTC. It encodes CASSLAPVGSGGANEQFF.